In its sample, the clone carrying this T cell receptor beta chain was seen a few times. This record belongs to a study of blood T cells in healthy people across ages. Per the germline V gene, CDR1 is MNHNS and CDR2 is SASEGT. Trimming cost V 5 bases and J 5 bases; bases outside gene matches: 3. The CDR3 has 14 amino acids. A second PCR, run for roughly 7 to 11 cycles, used a sample-barcoded 5' primer plus a J-beta primer mix. Via MiXCR, TCRdb re-called the 5' RACE reads, giving one row per CDR3 protein. The repertoire includes some 1 million distinct CDR3 sequences, 40% to 50% of them detected once, and around 18% sits in the top ten. PBMCs were isolated at a quantity of at least 6 million per sample.

Sequenced sample: blood. The chain links TRBV6-1 to TRBJ2-3; TRBD1 matches at 11 bases. The receptor comes from a woman in her sixties or seventies in good health. This chain's CDR3 is CASSLDRGLDTQYF. Written as DNA, the CDR3 is TGTGCCAGCAGTCTGGACAGGGGGCTAGATACGCAGTATTTT.